This T cell receptor beta chain is from a study of beta chain features in type 1 diabetes. Across the whole study: The study found patients and healthy donors alike in age, gender and cell yields. Study-wide findings and caveats: A definitive answer on HLA type influencing TCRB rearrangement was not reached here. Type 1 diabetes patients had TCRB CDR3s that were shorter (moderately but significantly so) in all four CD4+ subsets.

Expressed TCRB transcripts got sequenced, as all isolated RNA was reverse transcribed. Some clones are missing from TCRdb's copy, which holds only in-frame ones; the method was immunoSEQ multiplex PCR. In the table there are about 160,000 clones, 6.5% to 10% of which are singletons. Using CD45RO/CCR7/CD25/CD127/CD95/CD27, CD4+ naive, central memory, regulatory and stem cell-like memory cells were sorted. In germline, CDR1 is SGHRS, CDR2 YFSETQ. The CDR3 extends over 14 amino acids. Trimming took off 5 bases at V and 5 bases at J, with 14 bases between the two ends. This clone was recorded a few times. Its antigen remains unknown.

The sequencing sample was made of central memory CD4+ T cells from blood. The clonotype was recovered from a woman younger than 35 with type 1 diabetes. V and J are TRBV5-1 and TRBJ2-1; weak D call: TRBD2 (6 bases). CDR3 amino acids: CASRTGEGNNEQFF. The CDR3 DNA sequence: TGCGCCAGCAGGACGGGAGAGGGGAACAATGAGCAGTTCTTC.